These 25 T cell receptor beta chains originate from one sample sequenced in a study of T cell responses to AZD1222 COVID-19 vaccine. Measured with immunoSEQ multiplex PCR; TCRdb has only the in-frame clones, and not every one. The data show about 82,000 clones, 90% seen once. This material consisted of peripheral blood, taken on day 0 of AZD1222 vaccination. The receptors were sampled from an adult in good health.

The V gene is TRBV2, the J gene TRBJ1-2; perhaps TRBD1 as D (5 bases). The CDR3 spans 14 residues. V lost 8 bases, J lost 4 bases, and 17 bases lay in between. Germline assignment: CDR1 SNHLY and CDR2 FYNNEI. DNA for the CDR3: TGTGCCAGCGGGGCCAACAGCGTCTTCTATGGCTACACCTTC. Residues: CASGANSVFYGYTF. The full variable domain, completed using reference TRBV2 and TRBJ1-2, is EPEVTQTPSHQVTQMGQEVILRCVPISNHLYFYWYRQILGQKVEFLVSFYNNEISEKSEIFDDQFSVERPDGSNFTLKIRSTKLEDSAMYFCASGANSVFYGYTFGSGTRLTVV.

This clone came up once. The chain has TRBV5-4 and TRBJ1-2; TRBD1 aligns across 11 bases. J lost 2 bases, V lost 5 bases, and 5 bases had no gene match. The CDR3 totals 15 residues. In germline, CDR1 is SGHNT, CDR2 YYREEE (reference sequence). The CDR3 bases are TGTGCCAGCAGGGAACGGACAGGGGGCAACTATGGCTACACCTTC. It specifies CASRERTGGNYGYTF.

CDR3 DNA: TGTGCCAGCAGCTTTGTCGGCGGGGGGTCCTACGAGCAGTACTTC. It yields the protein CASSFVGGGSYEQYF. The chain joins TRBV5-4 to TRBJ2-7; 8 bases fit TRBD2. The trim removed 2 bases at V and 1 base at J, leaving 5 bases unmatched. The germline V gene encodes CDR1 SGHNT and CDR2 YYREEE (reference sequence). The length of the CDR3 is 15 residues.

The chain links TRBV3-1 (or the pseudogene TRBV3-2) to TRBJ2-3; D remains ambiguous. Germline-derived CDR1 and CDR2 are LGHDT and YNNKEL (reference sequence). The CDR3 is made up of 13 amino acids. V lost 2 bases to trimming and J lost 4 bases, with 7 bases between them. The CDR3 sequence: CASSQYSPDTQYF. As DNA, the CDR3 is TGTGCCAGCAGCCAATATAGTCCAGATACGCAGTATTTT.

This chain connects TRBV6-5 to TRBJ1-5; D not certain. Germline CDR1 is MNHEY and CDR2 is SVGAGI. V was trimmed by 1 base and J by 1 base, leaving 11 bases between them. CDR3 length equals 16 residues. The CDR3 DNA sequence: TGTGCCAGCAGTTACTATGGAGGAGGGAGCAATCAGCCCCAGCATTTT. This translates into CASSYYGGGSNQPQHF.

CDR3 loop: CASSREPGELFF. The CDR3 DNA reads TGTGCCAGCAGTCGGGAGCCCGGGGAGCTGTTTTTT. The chain employs TRBV28 and TRBJ2-2; a possible D gene is TRBD2 (6 bases). Germline V gives CDR1 MDHEN, CDR2 SYDVKM. The CDR3 contains 12 residues. The germline V and J ends were trimmed by 5 bases and 6 bases, with 7 bases remaining between them.

The V gene is TRBV10-3, the J gene TRBJ1-5; D call uncertain. The CDR3 sequence is 17 residues long. V was clipped by 2 bases and J by 0 bases, with 14 bases between them. The germline CDR1 and CDR2 sequences are ENHRY and SYGVKD. The CDR3 reads CAISESRGLHSNQPQHF. The CDR3 nucleotides are TGTGCCATCAGTGAGAGTCGGGGATTGCATAGCAATCAGCCCCAGCATTTT.

The chain recombines TRBV7-2 with TRBJ1-1; D unclear. CDR1 is SGHTA, CDR2 FQGNSA, per germline. Trimming took 1 base from V and 7 from J, leaving 16 bases between them. The CDR3 spans 15 residues. CDR3: CASSLEGPGWGEAFF. CDR3 sequence (DNA): TGTGCCAGCAGCTTAGAGGGTCCGGGATGGGGTGAAGCTTTCTTT. The whole variable domain, remainder taken from reference TRBV7-2 and TRBJ1-1, is GAGVSQSPSNKVTEKGKDVELRCDPISGHTALYWYRQSLGQGLEFLIYFQGNSAPDKSGLPSDRFSAERTGGSVSTLTIQRTQQEDSAVYLCASSLEGPGWGEAFFGQGTRLTVV.

The chain couples TRBV29-1 to TRBJ2-2, with 8 bases fitting TRBD1. The CDR3 spans 16 residues. With V trimmed by 2 bases and J by 5 bases, 10 bases remained unmatched. Germline lookup yields CDR1 SQVTM and CDR2 ANQGSEA. This chain's CDR3 is CSVEWAWQGATGELFF. For the CDR3, the DNA is TGCAGCGTTGAATGGGCATGGCAGGGGGCGACCGGGGAGCTGTTTTTT.

The genes are TRBV4-1 and TRBJ1-2, with 7 bases that match TRBD1. The germline gives CDR1 MGHRA, CDR2 YSYEKL. The CDR3 is made up of 13 amino acids. The V and J ends lost 4 bases and 3 bases, in that order; junction bases with no gene match: 2. CDR3 coding DNA: TGCGCCAGCAGCCGCGACAGGGACTATGGCTACACCTTC. Its translation is CASSRDRDYGYTF.

The chain carries TRBV6-5 and TRBJ2-7; D is undetermined. Between the trimmed V and J ends, which lost 7 bases and 0 bases, there was a span of 7 bases. The CDR3 loop spans 12 amino acids. Germline values: CDR1 MNHEY, CDR2 SVGAGI. CDR3 nucleotides: TGTGCCAGCATGACGACCTCCTACGAGCAGTACTTC. This gives the protein CASMTTSYEQYF.

On this clone: Mismatch with germline at one junction end may stem from a read error. The gene calls are TRBV7-7 and TRBJ2-2; D possibly uses TRBD1 or TRBD2 (6 bases each). The CDR3 length is 15 residues. The germline V gene has CDR1 SSHAT and CDR2 FNYEAQ (reference sequence). The CDR3 DNA reads TGTGCTAGCAGCTTACAGGGTGGGGGGCCCGGGGAGCTGTTTTTT. It yields the protein CASSLQGGGPGELFF.

The genes are TRBV9 and TRBJ2-3; 12 nucleotides agree with TRBD2. Trimming at V came to 3 bases and at J to 5 bases, leaving 4 bases not matched to a gene. Germline V CDR1 and CDR2: SGDLS, YYNGEE. CDR3 length equals 15 residues. CDR3 sequence: CASSGTSGVGDTQYF. CDR3 bases: TGTGCCAGCAGCGGGACTAGCGGGGTTGGAGATACGCAGTATTTT. Looking up the rest from reference TRBV9 and TRBJ2-3 gives the full variable domain: DSGVTQTPKHLITATGQRVTLRCSPRSGDLSVYWYQQSLDQGLQFLIQYYNGEERAKGNILERFSAQQFPDLHSELNLSSLELGDSALYFCASSGTSGVGDTQYFGPGTRLTVL.

The genes are TRBV14 and TRBJ2-7; TRBD2 matches at 8 bases. The germline CDR1 and CDR2 sequences are SGHDN and FVKESK. The CDR3 sequence is 15 residues long. J was trimmed by 2 bases and V by 6 bases; bases with no gene match: 9. CDR3 residues: CASSQGLGITYEQYF. CDR3 sequence (DNA): TGTGCCAGCAGTCAGGGACTAGGGATAACCTACGAGCAGTACTTC.

The genes are TRBV27 and TRBJ2-7; no clear D. This CDR3 has 13 amino acids. V was trimmed by 3 bases and J by 0 bases, leaving 6 bases between them. The germline V gene encodes CDR1 MNHEY and CDR2 SMNVEV (reference sequence). CDR3 DNA sequence: TGTGCCAGCAGTTTTAGGAGCTCCTACGAGCAGTACTTC. Translated, it gives CASSFRSSYEQYF.

The V call is TRBV10-3, the J call TRBJ1-2, with D tentatively TRBD1 (6 bases). CDR1 is ENHRY and CDR2 is SYGVKD in the germline V gene. This CDR3 is 13 amino acids long. Trimming removed 3 bases at V and 8 bases at J, with 13 bases between. The CDR3 nucleotides read TGTGCCATCAGTGAAGGGGGGCTGCGGGGCTACACCTTC. As protein: CAISEGGLRGYTF.

V usage is TRBV7-2 and J usage is TRBJ2-5; no reliable D call. The CDR3 runs to 14 residues. With 2 bases removed from V and 3 bases from J, the gap between germline ends came to 10 bases. The germline V gene has CDR1 SGHTA and CDR2 FQGNSA. In nucleotides, the CDR3 is TGTGCCAGCAGCTTATCTGCTGGGAAAGAGACCCAGTACTTC. Translating it yields CASSLSAGKETQYF.

The chain is built from TRBV7-2 and TRBJ2-1; D is possibly TRBD1 (5 bases). The CDR3 is made up of 13 amino acids. Trimming took off 0 bases at V and 10 bases at J, with 10 bases between the two ends. Germline CDR1 reads SGHTA; CDR2 reads FQGNSA. CDR3: CASSLARQGEQFF. CDR3 DNA: TGTGCCAGCAGCTTAGCGCGGCAGGGAGAGCAGTTCTTC.

V is TRBV7-9 and J is TRBJ1-1, with 8 bases identical to TRBD1. CDR3 length equals 13 residues. Germline CDR1 SEHNR, CDR2 FQNEAQ (reference sequence). The ends lost 5 bases at V and 5 bases at J; junction bases unmatched: 4. The CDR3 DNA sequence: TGTGCCAGCAGCCTGGGACAGGCGACTGAAGCTTTCTTT. It yields the protein CASSLGQATEAFF.

A single count supports this clone. This chain connects TRBV9 to TRBJ1-1; D remains unclear. The length of the CDR3 is 14 residues. CDR1 and CDR2 from the germline V gene are SGDLS and YYNGEE. Trimming pared 0 bases from V and 7 bases from J, leaving 13 bases between. The CDR3 loop reads CASSVGGGRGEAFF. CDR3 nucleotides: TGTGCCAGCAGCGTAGGCGGCGGCCGGGGTGAAGCTTTCTTT. The full variable domain, its missing parts supplied by reference TRBV9 and TRBJ1-1, is DSGVTQTPKHLITATGQRVTLRCSPRSGDLSVYWYQQSLDQGLQFLIQYYNGEERAKGNILERFSAQQFPDLHSELNLSSLELGDSALYFCASSVGGGRGEAFFGQGTRLTVV.

The chain is built from TRBV5-5 and TRBJ1-2, with unresolved D. Trimming took 0 bases from V and 4 from J, leaving 13 bases between them. This CDR3 contains 15 residues. Looked up from germline, CDR1 is SGHKS and CDR2 is YYEKEE (reference sequence). CDR3 amino acids: CASSLGGWSGYGYTF. The CDR3 bases are TGTGCCAGCAGCTTGGGCGGGTGGAGCGGCTATGGCTACACCTTC.

The gene calls are TRBV18 and TRBJ2-3, with 7 positions matching TRBD2. The CDR3 covers 15 residues. V shed 3 bases, J shed 5 bases, and the junction held 8 bases outside the gene matches. Germline CDR1 KGHSH, CDR2 LQKENI. The CDR3 nucleotides are TGTGCCAGCTCACCCCTCCTCGGGGAGGGAGATACGCAGTATTTT. Translated, it gives CASSPLLGEGDTQYF.

The chain links TRBV19 to TRBJ1-6, with D maybe TRBD1 (5 bases). The CDR3 spans 17 residues. V was trimmed by 5 bases and J by 5 bases, leaving 19 bases between them. Germline loops: CDR1 LNHDA, CDR2 SQIVND (reference sequence). The CDR3 DNA is TGTGCCAGTAGTCCCCATCCGGGGACGTGGGATAATTCACCCCTCCACTTT. Protein: CASSPHPGTWDNSPLHF.

The rearrangement joins TRBV28 to TRBJ2-5; 8 bases map to TRBD1. Germline trimming cut 3 bases from V and 3 bases from J; bases unmatched to any gene: 3. Germline V CDR1 and CDR2: MDHEN, SYDVKM. The CDR3 is 14 amino acids. The CDR3 DNA reads as TGTGCCAGCAGTTTCGGGGGACAGGAAGAGACCCAGTACTTC. Protein sequence: CASSFGGQEETQYF.

The V call is TRBV2, the J call TRBJ1-1; D is unclear. Trimming took off 6 bases at V and 0 bases at J, with 8 bases between the two ends. Germline CDR1 reads SNHLY; CDR2 reads FYNNEI. This CDR3 region has 13 residues. The CDR3 protein is CASRQKMNTEAFF. CDR3 in DNA: TGTGCCAGCAGACAGAAAATGAACACTGAAGCTTTCTTT.